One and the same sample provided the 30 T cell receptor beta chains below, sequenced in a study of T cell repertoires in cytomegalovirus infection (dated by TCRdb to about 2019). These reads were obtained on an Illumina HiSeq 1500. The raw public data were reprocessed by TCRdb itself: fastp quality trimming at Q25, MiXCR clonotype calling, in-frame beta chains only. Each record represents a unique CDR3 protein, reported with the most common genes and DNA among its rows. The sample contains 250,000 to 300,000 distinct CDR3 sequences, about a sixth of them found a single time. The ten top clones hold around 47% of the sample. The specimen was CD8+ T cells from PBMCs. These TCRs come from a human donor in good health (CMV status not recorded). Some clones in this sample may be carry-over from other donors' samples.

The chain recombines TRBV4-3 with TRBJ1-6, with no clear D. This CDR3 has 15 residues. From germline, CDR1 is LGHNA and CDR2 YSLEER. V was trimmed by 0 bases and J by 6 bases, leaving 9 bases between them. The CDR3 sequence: CASSQDPSTNSPLHF. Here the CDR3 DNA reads TGCGCCAGCAGCCAAGACCCCAGCACTAATTCACCCCTCCACTTT.

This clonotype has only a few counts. The CDR3 reads CASSLGELTGELFF. The CDR3 DNA reads as TGTGCCAGCAGCTTGGGGGAACTGACCGGGGAGCTGTTTTTT. The chain links TRBV5-6 to TRBJ2-2; D remains unclear. V lost 0 bases, J lost 5 bases, and 8 bases lay in between. Germline CDR1 SGHDT, CDR2 YYEEEE. The CDR3 extends over 14 amino acids.

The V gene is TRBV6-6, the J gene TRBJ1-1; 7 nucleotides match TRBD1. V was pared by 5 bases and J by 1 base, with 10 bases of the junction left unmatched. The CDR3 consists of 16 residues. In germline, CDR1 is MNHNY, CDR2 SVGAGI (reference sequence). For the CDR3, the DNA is TGTGCCAGCAGTATTGCGGCCGGGACAGAGAACACTGAAGCTTTCTTT. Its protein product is CASSIAAGTENTEAFF.

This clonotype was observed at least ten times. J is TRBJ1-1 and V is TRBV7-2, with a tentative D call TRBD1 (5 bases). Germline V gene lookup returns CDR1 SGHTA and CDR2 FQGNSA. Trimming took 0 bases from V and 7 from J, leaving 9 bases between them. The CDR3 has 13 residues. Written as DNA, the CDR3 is TGTGCCAGCAGCTTAGCGTCTGGGGGTGAAGCTTTCTTT. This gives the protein CASSLASGGEAFF. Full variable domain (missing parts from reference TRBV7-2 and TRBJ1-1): GAGVSQSPSNKVTEKGKDVELRCDPISGHTALYWYRQSLGQGLEFLIYFQGNSAPDKSGLPSDRFSAERTGGSVSTLTIQRTQQEDSAVYLCASSLASGGEAFFGQGTRLTVV.

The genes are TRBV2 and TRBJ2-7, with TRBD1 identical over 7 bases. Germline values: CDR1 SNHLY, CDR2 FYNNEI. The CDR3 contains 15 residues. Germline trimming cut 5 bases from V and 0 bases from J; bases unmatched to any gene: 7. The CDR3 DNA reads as TGTGCCAGCAGTATGACAGGGCAAAGCTCCTACGAGCAGTACTTC. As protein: CASSMTGQSSYEQYF. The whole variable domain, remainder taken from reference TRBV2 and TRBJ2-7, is EPEVTQTPSHQVTQMGQEVILRCVPISNHLYFYWYRQILGQKVEFLVSFYNNEISEKSEIFDDQFSVERPDGSNFTLKIRSTKLEDSAMYFCASSMTGQSSYEQYFGPGTRLTVT.

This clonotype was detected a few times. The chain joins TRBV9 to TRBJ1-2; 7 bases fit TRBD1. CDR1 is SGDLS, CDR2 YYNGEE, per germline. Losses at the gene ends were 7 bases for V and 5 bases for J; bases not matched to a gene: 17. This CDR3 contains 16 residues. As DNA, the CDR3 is TGTGCCAGCGCGACCGGGACAGCTCCTGTACGGTATGGCTACACCTTC. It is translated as CASATGTAPVRYGYTF.

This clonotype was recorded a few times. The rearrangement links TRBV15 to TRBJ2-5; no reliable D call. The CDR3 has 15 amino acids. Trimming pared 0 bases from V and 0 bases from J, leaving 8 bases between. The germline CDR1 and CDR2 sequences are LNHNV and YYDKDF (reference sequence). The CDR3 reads CATSRDPEYQETQYF. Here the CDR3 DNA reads TGTGCCACCAGCAGAGATCCTGAGTACCAAGAGACCCAGTACTTC.

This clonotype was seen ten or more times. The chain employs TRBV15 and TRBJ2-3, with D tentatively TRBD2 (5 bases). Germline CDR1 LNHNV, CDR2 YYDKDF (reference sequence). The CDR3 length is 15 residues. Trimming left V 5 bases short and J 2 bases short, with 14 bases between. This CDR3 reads CATSYSRANTDTQYF. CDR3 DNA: TGTGCCACCAGCTACTCGCGGGCGAACACAGATACGCAGTATTTT.

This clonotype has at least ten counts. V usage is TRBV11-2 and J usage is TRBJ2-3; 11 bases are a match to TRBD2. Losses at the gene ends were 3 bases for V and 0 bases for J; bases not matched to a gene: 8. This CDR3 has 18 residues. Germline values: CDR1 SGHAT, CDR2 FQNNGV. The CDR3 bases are TGTGCCAGCAGCTTTTGGACTAGCGGGTCCCCTAGCACAGATACGCAGTATTTT. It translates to CASSFWTSGSPSTDTQYF.

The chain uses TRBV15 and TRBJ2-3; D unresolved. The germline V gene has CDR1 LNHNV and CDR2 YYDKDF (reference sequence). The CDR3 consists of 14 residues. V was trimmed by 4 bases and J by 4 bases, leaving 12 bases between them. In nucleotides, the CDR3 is TGTGCCACCAGCATCCTCCGGGCCCCAGATACGCAGTATTTT. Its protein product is CATSILRAPDTQYF.

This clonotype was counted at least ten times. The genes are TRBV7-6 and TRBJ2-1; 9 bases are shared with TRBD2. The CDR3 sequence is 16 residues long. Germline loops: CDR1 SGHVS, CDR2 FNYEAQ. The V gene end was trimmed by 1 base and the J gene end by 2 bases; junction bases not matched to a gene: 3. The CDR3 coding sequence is TGTGCCAGCAGCTTAGTGGGCGGGGGGGCCTACAATGAGCAGTTCTTC. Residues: CASSLVGGGAYNEQFF.

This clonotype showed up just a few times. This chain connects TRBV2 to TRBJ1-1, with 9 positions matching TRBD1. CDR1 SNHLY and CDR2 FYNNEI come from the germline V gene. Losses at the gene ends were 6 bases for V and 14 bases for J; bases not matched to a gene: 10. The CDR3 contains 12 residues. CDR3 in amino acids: CASRDGQGKGFF. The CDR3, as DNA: TGTGCCAGCAGAGACGGACAGGGGAAGGGGTTCTTT.

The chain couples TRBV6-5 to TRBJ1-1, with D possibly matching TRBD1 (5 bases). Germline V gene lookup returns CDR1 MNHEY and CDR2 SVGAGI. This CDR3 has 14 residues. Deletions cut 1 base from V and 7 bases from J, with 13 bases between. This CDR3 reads CASSYLGDRLEAFF. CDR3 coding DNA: TGTGCCAGCAGTTACTTAGGGGACCGCCTTGAAGCTTTCTTT.

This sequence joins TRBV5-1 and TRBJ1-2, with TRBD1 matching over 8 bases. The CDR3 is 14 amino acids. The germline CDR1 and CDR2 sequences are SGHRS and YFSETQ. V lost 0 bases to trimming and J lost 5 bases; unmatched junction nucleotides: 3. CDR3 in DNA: TGCGCCAGCAGCTTGGCCCGGACAGGGTATGGCTACACCTTC. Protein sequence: CASSLARTGYGYTF.

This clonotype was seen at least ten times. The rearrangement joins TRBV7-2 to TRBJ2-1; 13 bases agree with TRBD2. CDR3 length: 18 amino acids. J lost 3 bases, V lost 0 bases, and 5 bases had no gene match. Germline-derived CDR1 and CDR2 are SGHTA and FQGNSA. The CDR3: CASSLATGLAGLYNEQFF. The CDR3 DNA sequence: TGTGCCAGCAGCTTAGCGACGGGACTAGCGGGGCTCTACAATGAGCAGTTCTTC.

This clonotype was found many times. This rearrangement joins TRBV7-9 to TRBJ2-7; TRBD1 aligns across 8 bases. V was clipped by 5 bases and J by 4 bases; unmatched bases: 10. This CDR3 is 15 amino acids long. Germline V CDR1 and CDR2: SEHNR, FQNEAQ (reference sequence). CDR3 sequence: CASSVKDREWYEQYF. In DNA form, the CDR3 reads TGTGCCAGCAGCGTCAAGGACAGGGAGTGGTACGAGCAGTACTTC.

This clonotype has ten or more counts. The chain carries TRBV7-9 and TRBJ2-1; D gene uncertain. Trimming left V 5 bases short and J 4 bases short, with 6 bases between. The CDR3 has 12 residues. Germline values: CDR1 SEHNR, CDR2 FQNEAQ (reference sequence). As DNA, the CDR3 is TGTGCCAGCAGCGCCAGGTACAATGAGCAGTTCTTC. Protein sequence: CASSARYNEQFF. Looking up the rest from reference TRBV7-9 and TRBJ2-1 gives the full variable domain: DTGVSQNPRHKITKRGQNVTFRCDPISEHNRLYWYRQTLGQGPEFLTYFQNEAQLEKSRLLSDRFSAERPKGSFSTLEIQRTEQGDSAMYLCASSARYNEQFFGPGTRLTVL.

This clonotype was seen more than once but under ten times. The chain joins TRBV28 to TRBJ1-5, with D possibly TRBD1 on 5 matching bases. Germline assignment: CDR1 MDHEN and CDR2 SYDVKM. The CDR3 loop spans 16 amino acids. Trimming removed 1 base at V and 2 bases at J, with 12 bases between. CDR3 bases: TGTGCCAGCAGTTTATTTTCGGGGGGGGGCAATCAGCCCCAGCATTTT. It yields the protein CASSLFSGGGNQPQHF.

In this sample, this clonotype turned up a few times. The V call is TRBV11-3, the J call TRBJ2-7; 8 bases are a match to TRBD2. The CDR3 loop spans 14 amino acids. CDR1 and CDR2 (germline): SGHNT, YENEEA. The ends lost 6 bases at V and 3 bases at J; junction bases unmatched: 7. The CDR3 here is CASSYSGGLYEQYF. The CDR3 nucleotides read TGTGCCAGCAGTTACAGCGGGGGCCTCTACGAGCAGTACTTC.

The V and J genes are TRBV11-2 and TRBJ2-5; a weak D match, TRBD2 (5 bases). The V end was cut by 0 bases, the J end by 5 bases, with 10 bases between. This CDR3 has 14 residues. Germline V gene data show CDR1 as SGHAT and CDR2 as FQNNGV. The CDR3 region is CASSLDPGFETQYF. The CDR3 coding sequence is TGTGCCAGCAGCTTAGATCCGGGGTTTGAGACCCAGTACTTC. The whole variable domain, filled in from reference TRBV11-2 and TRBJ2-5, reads EAGVAQSPRYKIIEKRQSVAFWCNPISGHATLYWYQQILGQGPKLLIQFQNNGVVDDSQLPKDRFSAERLKGVDSTLKIQPAKLEDSAVYLCASSLDPGFETQYFGPGTRLLVL.

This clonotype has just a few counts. The CDR3, as DNA: TGTGCCAGCAGCTTAGTTGAGGCGGCCACAGATACGCAGTATTTT. Protein: CASSLVEAATDTQYF. The chain is built from TRBV11-2 and TRBJ2-3; D is undetermined. V lost 1 base and J 2 bases, leaving 10 bases between the germline ends. CDR3 length equals 15 residues. Germline assignment: CDR1 SGHAT and CDR2 FQNNGV. Drawing the rest from reference TRBV11-2 and TRBJ2-3, the complete variable domain is EAGVAQSPRYKIIEKRQSVAFWCNPISGHATLYWYQQILGQGPKLLIQFQNNGVVDDSQLPKDRFSAERLKGVDSTLKIQPAKLEDSAVYLCASSLVEAATDTQYFGPGTRLTVL.

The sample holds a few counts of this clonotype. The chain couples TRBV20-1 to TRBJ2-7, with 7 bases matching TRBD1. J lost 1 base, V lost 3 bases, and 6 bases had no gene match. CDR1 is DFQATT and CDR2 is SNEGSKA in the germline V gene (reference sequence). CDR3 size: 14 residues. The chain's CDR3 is CSARSGQQSYEQYF. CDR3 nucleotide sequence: TGCAGTGCTAGGTCGGGACAGCAGTCCTACGAGCAGTACTTC.

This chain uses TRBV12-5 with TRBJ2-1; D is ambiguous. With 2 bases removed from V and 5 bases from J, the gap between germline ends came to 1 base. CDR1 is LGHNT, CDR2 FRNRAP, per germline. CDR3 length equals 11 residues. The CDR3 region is CASGLNNEQFF. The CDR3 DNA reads TGTGCTAGTGGTTTGAACAATGAGCAGTTCTTC.

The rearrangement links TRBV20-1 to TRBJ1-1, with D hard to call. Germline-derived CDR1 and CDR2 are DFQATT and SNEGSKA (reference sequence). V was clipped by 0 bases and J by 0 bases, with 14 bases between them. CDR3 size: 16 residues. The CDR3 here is CSARDMVSYLNTEAFF. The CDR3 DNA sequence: TGCAGTGCTAGAGATATGGTTAGTTATCTGAACACTGAAGCTTTCTTT.

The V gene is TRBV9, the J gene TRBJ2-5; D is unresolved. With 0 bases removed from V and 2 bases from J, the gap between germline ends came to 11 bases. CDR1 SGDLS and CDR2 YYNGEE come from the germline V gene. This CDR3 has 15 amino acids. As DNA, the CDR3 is TGTGCCAGCAGCGTAGAAGGGAATCAACAAGAGACCCAGTACTTC. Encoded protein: CASSVEGNQQETQYF.

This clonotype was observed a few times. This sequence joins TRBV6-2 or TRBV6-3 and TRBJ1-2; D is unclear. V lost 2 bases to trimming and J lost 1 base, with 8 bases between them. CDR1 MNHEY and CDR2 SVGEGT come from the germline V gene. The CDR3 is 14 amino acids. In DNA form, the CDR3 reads TGTGCCAGCAGTTACCCAGGACTTAACTATGGCTACACCTTC. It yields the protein CASSYPGLNYGYTF.

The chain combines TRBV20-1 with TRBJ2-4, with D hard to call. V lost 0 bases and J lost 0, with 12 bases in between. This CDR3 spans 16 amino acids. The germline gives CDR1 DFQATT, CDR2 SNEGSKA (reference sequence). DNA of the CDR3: TGCAGTGCTAGAGAAATGTATTGGTCAGCCAAAAACATTCAGTACTTC. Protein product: CSAREMYWSAKNIQYF.

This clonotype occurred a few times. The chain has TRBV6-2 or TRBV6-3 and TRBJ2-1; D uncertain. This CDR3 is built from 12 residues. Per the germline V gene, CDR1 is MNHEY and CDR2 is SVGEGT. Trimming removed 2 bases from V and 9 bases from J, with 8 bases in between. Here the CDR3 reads CASSYPTPEQFF. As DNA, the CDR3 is TGTGCCAGCAGTTACCCTACCCCTGAGCAGTTCTTC.

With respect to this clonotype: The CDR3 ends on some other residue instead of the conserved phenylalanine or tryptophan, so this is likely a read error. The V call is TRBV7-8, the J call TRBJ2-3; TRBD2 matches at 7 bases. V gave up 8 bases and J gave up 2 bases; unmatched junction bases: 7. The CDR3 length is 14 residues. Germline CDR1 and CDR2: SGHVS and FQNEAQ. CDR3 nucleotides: TGTGCCAGCTTTCTGGGGGGGTACACAGATACGCAGTATATT. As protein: CASFLGGYTDTQYI.

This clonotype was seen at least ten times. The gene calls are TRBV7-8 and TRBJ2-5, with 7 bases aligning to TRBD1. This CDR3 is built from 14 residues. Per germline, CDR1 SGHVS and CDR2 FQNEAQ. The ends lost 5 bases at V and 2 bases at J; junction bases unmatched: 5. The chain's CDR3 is CASSPPDRQETQYF. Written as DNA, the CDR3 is TGTGCCAGCAGCCCCCCGGACAGGCAAGAGACCCAGTACTTC. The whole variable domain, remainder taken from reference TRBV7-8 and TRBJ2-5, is GAGVSQSPRYKVAKRGQDVALRCDPISGHVSLFWYQQALGQGPEFLTYFQNEAQLDKSGLPSDRFFAERPEGSVSTLKIQRTQQEDSAVYLCASSPPDRQETQYFGPGTRLLVL.